A selection of T cell receptor beta chains follows, all from one sample in a study of shared clonotypes between healthy human individuals. Generated by immunoSEQ multiplex PCR, the TCRdb table keeps only in-frame clones and is missing some. The sample lists about 470,000 clones; 79% were seen once. The specimen was PBMCs. The receptor source for this set is a woman aged 40 to 50 in good health. Some clones in this sample may be carry-over from other donors' samples. Each CDR3 is given with its conserved first and last residue. The D gene is left open where the match is weak. The listing skips clone size in some rows; elsewhere it reads once, few, many or a size class.

V gene	D gene	J gene	clone size	CDR3 protein	CDR3 DNA
TRBV7-3	TRBD2	TRBJ2-1	once	CASSSTSGNEQFF	TGTGCCAGCAGCTCGACTAGCGGCAATGAGCAGTTCTTC
TRBV7-9	-	TRBJ1-4	many	CASSPSTNEKLFF	TGTGCCAGCAGCCCCTCCACTAATGAAAAACTGTTTTTT
TRBV6-5	-	TRBJ2-2	-	CASISGTLDTGELFF	TGTGCCAGCATTTCTGGGACCTTGGACACCGGGGAGCTGTTTTTT
TRBV2	-	TRBJ2-7	-	CASSEGRAVYEQYF	TGTGCCAGCAGTGAAGGGCGGGCAGTCTACGAGCAGTACTTC
TRBV7-2	-	TRBJ2-1	-	CASSLAERSYNEQFF	TGTGCCAGCAGCTTAGCGGAGCGTTCCTACAATGAGCAGTTCTTC
TRBV28	-	TRBJ1-4	-	CASSSVQGAEKLFF	TGTGCCAGCAGTTCCGTGCAGGGTGCCGAAAAACTGTTTTTT
TRBV5-1	TRBD1	TRBJ2-2	-	CASSRTGETGELFF	TGCGCCAGCAGCCGGACAGGGGAAACCGGGGAGCTGTTTTTT
TRBV29-1	-	TRBJ2-7	-	CSVEDRGVGLSF	TGCAGCGTTGAAGATAGGGGTGTCGGACTTTCCTTC
TRBV5-1	-	TRBJ2-3	few	CASSLGLITDTQYF	TGCGCCAGCAGCTTGGGACTAATCACAGATACGCAGTATTTT
TRBV18	-	TRBJ2-5	-	CASSPLAQETQYF	TGTGCCAGCTCACCCTTGGCCCAAGAGACCCAGTACTTC
TRBV18	-	TRBJ2-5	once	CASSPRGQETQYF	TGTGCCAGCTCACCTAGGGGCCAAGAGACCCAGTACTTC
TRBV30	TRBD1	TRBJ2-6	-	CARDRGVSSGANVLTF	TGTGCCCGAGACAGGGGGGTTTCCTCTGGGGCCAACGTCCTGACTTTC
TRBV9	-	TRBJ2-7	-	CASSPRDGGEQYF	TGTGCCAGCAGCCCCAGGGATGGGGGGGAGCAGTACTTC
TRBV19	-	TRBJ2-7	-	CASSIDLRHYEQYF	TGTGCCAGTAGTATTGACCTAAGGCACTACGAGCAGTACTTC
TRBV7-8	-	TRBJ2-2	-	CASSLDFFVPTGELFF	TGTGCCAGCAGCTTAGATTTTTTTGTGCCCACCGGGGAGCTGTTTTTT
TRBV30	-	TRBJ2-1	-	CAWSGRAVGEQFF	TGTGCCTGGAGCGGACGGGCGGTAGGCGAGCAGTTCTTC
TRBV2	-	TRBJ2-7	-	CASSEQGAEQYF	TGTGCCAGCAGTGAACAGGGAGCAGAGCAGTACTTC
TRBV6-4	-	TRBJ2-3	few	CASSDSMGLHTDTQYF	TGTGCCAGCAGTGACTCGATGGGACTCCACACAGATACGCAGTATTTT
TRBV6-4	TRBD2	TRBJ2-3	-	CASSDSAGVTDTQYF	TGTGCCAGCAGTGACTCAGCGGGAGTCACAGATACGCAGTATTTT
TRBV10-2	-	TRBJ2-7	-	CASSVVGGSYEQYF	TGCGCCAGCAGTGTCGTCGGGGGCTCCTACGAGCAGTACTTC
TRBV5-1	-	TRBJ2-2	few	CASSDLTGNTGELFF	TGCGCCAGCAGCGACCTGACAGGCAACACCGGGGAGCTGTTTTTT
TRBV7-2	TRBD2	TRBJ2-1	once	CASSSHSSGKSVF	TGTGCCAGCAGCAGCCATTCTAGCGGGAAATCGGTCTTC
TRBV5-4	TRBD1	TRBJ2-7	-	CASSPDRGKRYEQYF	TGTGCCAGCAGCCCGGACAGGGGTAAGCGTTACGAGCAGTACTTC
TRBV11-2	-	TRBJ2-1	many	CASSRDRSIVQFF	TGTGCCAGCAGCCGCGACAGGTCGATAGTTCAGTTCTTC
TRBV6-5	TRBD2	TRBJ2-5	-	CASGAGGVQETQYF	TGTGCCAGCGGAGCGGGAGGGGTCCAAGAGACCCAGTACTTC
TRBV9	-	TRBJ1-1	-	CASSVQPVGGEAFF	TGTGCCAGCAGCGTACAACCAGTTGGGGGTGAAGCTTTCTTT
TRBV4-2	TRBD1	TRBJ2-5	-	CASSRGTGQGEETQYF	TGTGCCAGCAGCCGCGGAACGGGACAGGGGGAAGAGACCCAGTACTTC
TRBV28	TRBD2	TRBJ2-5	once	CASTLEREGGETQYF	TGTGCCAGCACCCTGGAGCGGGAGGGGGGAGAGACCCAGTACTTC
TRBV11-2	-	TRBJ2-7	once	CASSYNEQYF	TGTGCCAGCAGCTACAACGAGCAGTACTTC
TRBV28	-	TRBJ2-7	-	CASRNPNSYEQYF	TGTGCCAGCAGAAACCCAAACTCCTACGAGCAGTACTTC
TRBV19	-	TRBJ2-1	once	CASTAWERGYNEQFF	TGTGCCAGTACCGCGTGGGAGAGGGGATACAATGAGCAGTTCTTC
TRBV6-4	-	TRBJ2-3	few	CASSDSGGGTDTQYF	TGTGCCAGCAGTGACTCGGGTGGGGGAACAGATACGCAGTATTTT
TRBV7-2	-	TRBJ1-2	-	CASSIVVYGYTF	TGTGCCAGCAGCATAGTTGTCTATGGCTACACCTTC
TRBV18	TRBD1	TRBJ2-6	-	CASSNRQGAGANVLTF	TGTGCCAGCTCAAATCGACAGGGGGCTGGGGCCAACGTCCTGACTTTC
TRBV7-7	-	TRBJ2-5	-	CASSLDRHTETQYF	TGTGCCAGCAGCTTAGACAGGCACACAGAGACCCAGTACTTC
TRBV4-3	-	TRBJ2-3	-	CASSQAHGADTQYF	TGCGCCAGCAGCCAAGCCCACGGTGCAGATACGCAGTATTTT
TRBV27	-	TRBJ2-7	-	CATGSPVYDEQYF	TGTGCCACCGGGAGTCCCGTCTATGATGAGCAGTACTTC
TRBV6-1	-	TRBJ2-7	few	CASSDVVEQYF	TGTGCCAGCAGTGATGTCGTCGAGCAGTACTTC
TRBV18	-	TRBJ2-1	-	CASSPPEHNEQFF	TGTGCCAGCTCACCACCGGAACACAATGAGCAGTTCTTC
TRBV7-3	TRBD2	TRBJ2-2	-	CASSPSGGGTGELFF	TGTGCCAGCAGCCCATCGGGAGGGGGCACCGGGGAGCTGTTTTTT
TRBV19	TRBD1	TRBJ1-2	few	CASRTTGVNYGYTF	TGTGCCAGTAGAACGACAGGGGTCAACTATGGCTACACCTTC
TRBV28	TRBD1	TRBJ1-3	-	CASSSTGDLAGNTIYF	TGTGCCAGCAGTTCGACAGGGGACCTAGCTGGAAACACCATATATTTT
TRBV11-2	TRBD2	TRBJ2-1	-	CASSSGTKANEQFF	TGTGCCAGCAGCTCTGGGACTAAGGCGAATGAGCAGTTCTTC
TRBV14	-	TRBJ2-5	-	CASSPVRGETQYF	TGTGCCAGCAGCCCGGTCCGGGGCGAGACCCAGTACTTC
TRBV28	-	TRBJ2-2	once	CASSLQGGSGELFF	TGTGCCAGCAGTTTGCAAGGTGGATCCGGGGAGCTGTTTTTT
TRBV20-1	-	TRBJ2-5	-	CSARIVETQYF	TGCAGTGCTAGGATTGTGGAGACCCAGTACTTC
TRBV19	-	TRBJ1-5	-	CASSIGGESGGRQPQHF	TGTGCCAGTAGTATTGGAGGAGAGTCGGGGGGCAGGCAGCCCCAGCATTTT
TRBV27	TRBD1	TRBJ2-3	-	CASSTGGTTQYF	TGTGCCAGCTCAACAGGGGGCACCACGCAGTATTTT
TRBV7-2	-	TRBJ2-1	-	CASSLVDEQFF	TGTGCCAGCAGCTTAGTCGATGAGCAGTTCTTC
TRBV9	-	TRBJ2-2	-	CASSVDPRSGELFF	TGTGCCAGCAGCGTAGACCCCCGCAGCGGGGAGCTGTTTTTT
TRBV7-9	-	TRBJ1-5	-	CASSIRGDQPQHF	TGTGCCAGCAGCATAAGGGGTGATCAGCCCCAGCATTTT
TRBV10-3	TRBD1	TRBJ1-6	-	CAISESTGNSPLHF	TGTGCCATCAGTGAATCGACAGGGAATTCACCCCTCCACTTT